In this sample, the clone carrying this T cell receptor beta chain turned up many times. One end of the junction is discordant with germline, which a read error may explain. The data originate from a study of T cells in Graves' hyperthyroidism and ophthalmopathy. Using RNA transcripts as the source, TCR beta CDR3 regions were amplified. An initial round of RT-PCR targeting the TCR CDR3 relied on the HTBI primer set. TCRdb reprocessed the multiplex PCR reads with MiXCR, giving one entry per CDR3 protein. The sample lists some 600,000 distinct CDR3 sequences; about 14% were seen once. The authors took PBMCs from roughly 9.3 ml fresh peripheral blood. Germline V gene sequence: CDR1 LGHDT, CDR2 YNNKEL (reference sequence). The CDR3 is made up of 14 amino acids.

This chain joins TRBV3-1 and TRBJ1-5, with a tentative D call TRBD1 (6 bases). This receptor was identified in a woman aged 30 to 39 with Graves' hyperthyroidism that later progressed to Graves' ophthalmopathy. Sequenced material: blood. The CDR3 DNA sequence: TGCGCCAGCAGCTTAACAGGGAGCAATCAGCCCCAGCATTTT. This sequence encodes CASSLTGSNQPQHF.